A selection of T cell receptor beta chains follows, all from one sample in a study of CD8 T cells in Susac syndrome. TCRdb redid the calling of the immunoSEQ multiplex PCR reads with MiXCR, one entry per CDR3 protein. Among some 170,000 distinct CDR3 sequences listed, approximately 95% were seen once. Sequenced: CD4+ T cells from PBMCs. The receptors come from a human donor with multiple sclerosis. The CDR3 runs from the conserved cysteine through the conserved F or W. Each record gives: D gene, V gene, clone size, J gene, CDR3 DNA, CDR3 protein. D genes are given only for firm matches. Expanded clones are given a class, and other clones once, few, many or no size at all.

NA	TRBV5-1	NA	TRBJ1-2	TGCGCCAGCAGAAGGACGGCCGGCTACACCTTC	CASRRTAGYTF
NA	TRBV10-1	once	TRBJ2-2	TGCGCCAGCAGCCCAGGGAGGGGGTCGCCCGGGGAGCTGTTTTTT	CASSPGRGSPGELFF
NA	TRBV7-2	NA	TRBJ2-5	TGTGCCAGCAGCCCCCGGGGGGAGGGGGGGACCCAGTACTTC	CASSPRGEGGTQYF
NA	TRBV4-1	NA	TRBJ1-1	TGCGCCAGCAGCCACCGGCCCACTGAAGCTTTCTTT	CASSHRPTEAFF
NA	TRBV5-1	NA	TRBJ1-1	TGCGCCAGCAGCTTGGACAACATGAACACTGAAGCTTTCTTT	CASSLDNMNTEAFF
NA	TRBV9	once	TRBJ1-3	TGTGCCAGCAGCGTACTCGCTAGCTCTGGAAACACCATATATTTT	CASSVLASSGNTIYF
TRBD2	TRBV10-2	NA	TRBJ2-5	TGCGCCAGCCGGACTAGCGGGAGCTCAAAGACCCAGTACTTC	CASRTSGSSKTQYF
NA	TRBV6-5	NA	TRBJ2-4	TGTGCCAGCAGTTTTACTAGGGGGGAAAGCATTCAGTACTTC	CASSFTRGESIQYF
NA	TRBV28	NA	TRBJ2-1	TGTGCCAGCAGCGGGTGGAACAATGAGCAGTTCTTC	CASSGWNNEQFF
TRBD1	TRBV30	once	TRBJ1-4	TGTGCCTGGAGCTGGGCGCAGGGGGCTGATGAAAAACTGTTTTTT	CAWSWAQGADEKLFF
TRBD2	TRBV30	once	TRBJ2-1	TGTGCCTCACGGACTAGCGGCCTTTACAATGAGCAGTTCTTC	CASRTSGLYNEQFF
NA	TRBV21-1	NA	TRBJ1-5	TGTGCCAGCACCATCAGACAGGGGGCGACAAGGGGGGATCAGCCCCAGCATTTT	CASTIRQGATRGDQPQHF
TRBD2	TRBV20-1	NA	TRBJ2-3	TGCAGTGCTAGAGCTAGCGGGTCCACAGATACGCAGTATTTT	CSARASGSTDTQYF
TRBD1	TRBV5-1	NA	TRBJ2-5	TGCGCCAGCAGCTTGGGGAAGATTTGGGACAGGGGTGAGACCCAGTACTTC	CASSLGKIWDRGETQYF
TRBD2	TRBV7-2	NA	TRBJ2-2	TGTGCCAGCAGGAGTGGGAGGGTTGCCGGGGAGCTGTTTTTT	CASRSGRVAGELFF
NA	TRBV30	NA	TRBJ2-2	TGTGCCTGGAGCCTAACGACCGGGGAGCTGTTTTTT	CAWSLTTGELFF
TRBD1	TRBV19	NA	TRBJ2-7	TGTGCCAGTAGTATCAAGACAGGGGTGTCCTACGAGCAGTACTTC	CASSIKTGVSYEQYF
NA	TRBV12-3/TRBV12-4	NA	TRBJ2-3	TGTGCCAGCAGCATTACCTTCACAGATACGCAGTATTTT	CASSITFTDTQYF
TRBD1	TRBV29-1	NA	TRBJ1-2	TGCAGCGCCGGGACAGGGGAATCAGGCTACACCTTC	CSAGTGESGYTF
NA	TRBV30	NA	TRBJ1-2	TGTGCCTGGAGTCACGACAGTCAGCGCGGCTACACCTTC	CAWSHDSQRGYTF
NA	TRBV5-6	NA	TRBJ2-7	TGTGCCAGCAGCTTGCCGGGAGTGGCCTACGAGCAGTACTTC	CASSLPGVAYEQYF
NA	TRBV11-2	NA	TRBJ2-3	TGTGCCAGCCGCCTGGAGGCTACGCAGTATTTT	CASRLEATQYF
NA	TRBV23-1	NA	TRBJ2-3	TGCGCCAGCAGTCAAGTCCCGTCTAGAGATACGCAGTATTTT	CASSQVPSRDTQYF
TRBD1	TRBV20-1	NA	TRBJ1-2	TGCAGTGCTACGGCGTCGACAGGGTCGGGCTACACCTTC	CSATASTGSGYTF
TRBD1	TRBV2	NA	TRBJ1-4	TGTGCCGGAGAGGGACAGGCGAACGTGTTTTTT	CAGEGQANVFF
TRBD2	TRBV7-9	NA	TRBJ2-2	TGTGCCAGCACGTTCAACGGGAGGGCCGGGAACACCGGGGAGCTGTTTTTT	CASTFNGRAGNTGELFF